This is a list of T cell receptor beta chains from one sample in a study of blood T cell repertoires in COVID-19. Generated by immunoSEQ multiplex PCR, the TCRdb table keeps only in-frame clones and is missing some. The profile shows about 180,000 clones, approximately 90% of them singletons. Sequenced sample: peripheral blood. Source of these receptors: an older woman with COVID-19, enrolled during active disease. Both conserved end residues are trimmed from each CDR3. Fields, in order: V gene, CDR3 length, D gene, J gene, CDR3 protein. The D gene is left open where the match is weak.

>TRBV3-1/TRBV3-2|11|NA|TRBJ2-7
ASSRIQGIEQY
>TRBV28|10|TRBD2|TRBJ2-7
ASSGGGYEQY
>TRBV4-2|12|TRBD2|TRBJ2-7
ASSPGGGLREQY
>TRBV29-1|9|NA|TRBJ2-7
SVSTSYEQY
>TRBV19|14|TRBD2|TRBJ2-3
ASSILKAGGADTQY
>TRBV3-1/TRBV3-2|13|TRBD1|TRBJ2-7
ASSQGSGTGSEQY
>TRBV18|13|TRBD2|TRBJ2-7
ASSRTSGSENEQY
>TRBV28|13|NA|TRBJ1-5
ASRGGRVSNQPQH
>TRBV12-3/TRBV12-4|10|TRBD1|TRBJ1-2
ASSLTGDGYT
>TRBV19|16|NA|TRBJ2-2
ASSIDLPGQLSGGELF
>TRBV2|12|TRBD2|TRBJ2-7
ASSETGTSYEQY
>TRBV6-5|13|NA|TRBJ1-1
ASSYYGIMNTEAF
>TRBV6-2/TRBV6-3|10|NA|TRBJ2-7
ASSYSAYEQY
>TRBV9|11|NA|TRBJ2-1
ASSAGAWDEQF
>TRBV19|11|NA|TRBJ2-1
ASTLSTNNEQF
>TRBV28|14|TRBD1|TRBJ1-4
ASSRPTGGNNEKLF
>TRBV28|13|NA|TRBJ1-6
ASRTHDSYNSPLH
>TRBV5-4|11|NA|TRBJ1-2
ASSQQILYGYT
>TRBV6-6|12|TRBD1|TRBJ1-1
ASSYLTGTGEAF
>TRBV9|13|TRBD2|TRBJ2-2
ASSGSGSSTGELF
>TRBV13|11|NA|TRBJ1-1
ASSLVQNTEAF
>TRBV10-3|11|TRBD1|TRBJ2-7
AISESGGYEQY
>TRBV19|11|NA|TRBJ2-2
ASSEQNTGELF
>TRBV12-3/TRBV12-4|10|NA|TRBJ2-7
ASSRFSGEQY
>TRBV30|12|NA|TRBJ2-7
AWSVRGSSYEQY
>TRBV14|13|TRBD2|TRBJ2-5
ASSPGLAGLETQY
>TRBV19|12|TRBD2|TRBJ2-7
ASSIREASVEQY
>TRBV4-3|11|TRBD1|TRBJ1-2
ASSRQGGYGYT
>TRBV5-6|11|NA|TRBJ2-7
ASGQGTVYEQY
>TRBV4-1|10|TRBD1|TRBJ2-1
ASSQTGNEQF
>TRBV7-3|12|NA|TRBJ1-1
ASETGGPNTEAF